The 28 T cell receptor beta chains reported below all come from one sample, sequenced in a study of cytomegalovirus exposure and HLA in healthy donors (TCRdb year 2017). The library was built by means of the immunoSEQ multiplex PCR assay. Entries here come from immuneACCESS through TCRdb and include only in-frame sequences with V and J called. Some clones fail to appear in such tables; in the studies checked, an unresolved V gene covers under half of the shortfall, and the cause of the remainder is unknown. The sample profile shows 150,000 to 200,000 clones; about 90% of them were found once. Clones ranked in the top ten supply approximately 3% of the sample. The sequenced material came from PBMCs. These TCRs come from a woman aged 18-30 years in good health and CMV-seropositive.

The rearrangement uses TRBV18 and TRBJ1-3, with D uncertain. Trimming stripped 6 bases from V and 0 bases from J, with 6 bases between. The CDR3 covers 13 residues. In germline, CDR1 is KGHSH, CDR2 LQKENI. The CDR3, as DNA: TGTGCCAGCTCCCTAGCCTCTGGAAACACCATATATTTT. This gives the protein CASSLASGNTIYF.

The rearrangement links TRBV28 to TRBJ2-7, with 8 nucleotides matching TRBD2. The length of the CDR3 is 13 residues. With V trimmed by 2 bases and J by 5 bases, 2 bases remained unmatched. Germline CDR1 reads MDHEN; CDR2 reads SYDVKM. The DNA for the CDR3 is TGTGCCAGCAGTTTAGTAGCGGGAAACGAGCAGTACTTC. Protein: CASSLVAGNEQYF.

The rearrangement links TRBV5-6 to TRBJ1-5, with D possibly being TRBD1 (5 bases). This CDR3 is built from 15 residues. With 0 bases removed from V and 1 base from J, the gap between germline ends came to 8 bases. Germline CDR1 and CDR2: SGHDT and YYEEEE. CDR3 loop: CASSLEGKSNQPQHF. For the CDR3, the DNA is TGTGCCAGCAGCTTGGAGGGGAAGAGCAATCAGCCCCAGCATTTT. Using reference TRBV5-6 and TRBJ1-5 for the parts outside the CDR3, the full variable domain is DAGVTQSPTHLIKTRGQQVTLRCSPKSGHDTVSWYQQALGQGPQFIFQYYEEEERQRGNFPDRFSGHQFPNYSSELNVNALLLGDSALYLCASSLEGKSNQPQHFGDGTRLSIL.

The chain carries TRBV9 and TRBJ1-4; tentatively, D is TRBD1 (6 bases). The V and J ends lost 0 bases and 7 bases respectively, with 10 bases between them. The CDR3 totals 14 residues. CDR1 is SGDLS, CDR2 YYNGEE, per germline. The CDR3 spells CASSVDVGGEKLFF. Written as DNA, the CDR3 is TGTGCCAGCAGCGTAGATGTAGGGGGTGAAAAACTGTTTTTT.

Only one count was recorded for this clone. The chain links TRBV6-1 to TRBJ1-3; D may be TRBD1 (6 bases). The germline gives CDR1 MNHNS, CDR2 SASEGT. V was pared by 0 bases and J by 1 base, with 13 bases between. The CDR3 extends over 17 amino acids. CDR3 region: CASSEAPRTVSGNTIYF. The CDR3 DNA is TGTGCCAGCAGTGAAGCACCCAGGACAGTTTCTGGAAACACCATATATTTT.

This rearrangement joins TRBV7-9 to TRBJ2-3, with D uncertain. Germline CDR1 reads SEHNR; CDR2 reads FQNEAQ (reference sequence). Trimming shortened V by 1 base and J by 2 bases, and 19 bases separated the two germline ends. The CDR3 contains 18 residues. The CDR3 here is CASSLGAGGSGFTDTQYF. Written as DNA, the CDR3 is TGTGCCAGCAGCTTAGGGGCAGGTGGCTCTGGATTCACAGATACGCAGTATTTT.

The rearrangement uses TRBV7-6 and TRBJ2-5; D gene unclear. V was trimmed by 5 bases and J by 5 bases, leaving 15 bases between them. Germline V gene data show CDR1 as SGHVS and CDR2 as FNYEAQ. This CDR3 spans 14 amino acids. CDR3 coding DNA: TGTGCCAGCAGCGCAGACGGTCCCGGGGAGACCCAGTACTTC. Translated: CASSADGPGETQYF. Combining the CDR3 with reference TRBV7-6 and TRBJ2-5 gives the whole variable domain GAGVSQSPRYKVTKRGQDVALRCDPISGHVSLYWYRQALGQGPEFLTYFNYEAQQDKSGLPNDRFSAERPEGSISTLTIQRTEQRDSAMYRCASSADGPGETQYFGPGTRLLVL.

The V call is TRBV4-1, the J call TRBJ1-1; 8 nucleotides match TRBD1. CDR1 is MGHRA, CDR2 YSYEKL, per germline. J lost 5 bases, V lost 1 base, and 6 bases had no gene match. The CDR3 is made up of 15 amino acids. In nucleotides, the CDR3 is TGCGCCAGCAGCCAAGTTGGCAGGGGGCGAACTGAAGCTTTCTTT. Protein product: CASSQVGRGRTEAFF.

CDR3 sequence: CASSQDVPGQGSYEQYF. The CDR3 DNA reads TGCGCCAGCAGCCAAGACGTGCCGGGACAGGGTAGCTACGAGCAGTACTTC. V is TRBV4-3 and J is TRBJ2-7, with 9 bases that match TRBD1. V trimming: 0 bases; J trimming: 3 bases; junction bases outside the gene matches: 9. Germline CDR1 reads LGHNA; CDR2 reads YSLEER. The CDR3 covers 17 residues.

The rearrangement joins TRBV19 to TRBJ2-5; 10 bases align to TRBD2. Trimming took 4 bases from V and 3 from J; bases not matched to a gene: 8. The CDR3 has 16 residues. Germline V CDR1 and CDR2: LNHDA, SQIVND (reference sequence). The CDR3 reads CASSRVSGGAEETQYF. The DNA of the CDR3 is TGTGCCAGTAGTAGGGTCAGCGGGGGGGCCGAAGAGACCCAGTACTTC.

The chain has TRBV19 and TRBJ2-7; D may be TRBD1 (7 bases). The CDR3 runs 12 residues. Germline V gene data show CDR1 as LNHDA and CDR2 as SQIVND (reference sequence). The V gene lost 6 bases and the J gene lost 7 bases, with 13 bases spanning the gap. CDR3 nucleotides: TGTGCCAGTAGCCGACCAGGGGGGGAGCAGTACTTC. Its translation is CASSRPGGEQYF.

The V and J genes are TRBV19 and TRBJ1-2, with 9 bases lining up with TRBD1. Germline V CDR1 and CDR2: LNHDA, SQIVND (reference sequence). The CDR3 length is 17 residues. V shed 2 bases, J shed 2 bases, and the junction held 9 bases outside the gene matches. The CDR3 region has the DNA TGTGCCAGTAGTATACGGACAGGGGCGCTCGCGAACTATGGCTACACCTTC. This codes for CASSIRTGALANYGYTF.

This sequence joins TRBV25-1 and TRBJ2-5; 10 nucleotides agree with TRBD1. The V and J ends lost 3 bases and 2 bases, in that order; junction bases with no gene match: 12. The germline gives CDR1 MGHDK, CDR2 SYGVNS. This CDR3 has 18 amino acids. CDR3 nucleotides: TGTGCCAGCAGTGACCTAGTCCCGGGACAGGGGTGGCAAGAGACCCAGTACTTC. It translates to CASSDLVPGQGWQETQYF.

As DNA, the CDR3 is TGCGCCAGCAGCCAAAGAGCGGGGGATGAGCAGTTCTTC. It is translated as CASSQRAGDEQFF. The chain uses TRBV4-1 and TRBJ2-1, with 8 bases lining up with TRBD2. Germline CDR1 MGHRA, CDR2 YSYEKL. With 2 bases clipped from V and 8 bases from J, the junction kept 2 bases outside the gene matches. The CDR3 is made up of 13 amino acids.

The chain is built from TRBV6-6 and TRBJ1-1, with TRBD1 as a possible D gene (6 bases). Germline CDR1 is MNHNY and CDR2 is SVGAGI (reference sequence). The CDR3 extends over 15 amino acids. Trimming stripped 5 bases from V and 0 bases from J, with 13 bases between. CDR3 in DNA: TGTGCCAGCAGTGACAACAGGGCCCTGAACACTGAAGCTTTCTTT. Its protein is CASSDNRALNTEAFF.

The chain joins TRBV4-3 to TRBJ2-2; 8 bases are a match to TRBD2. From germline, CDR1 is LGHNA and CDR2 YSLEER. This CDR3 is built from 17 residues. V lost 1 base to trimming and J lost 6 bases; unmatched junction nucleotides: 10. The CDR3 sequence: CASSQGAGTRGSGELFF. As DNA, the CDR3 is TGCGCCAGCAGCCAAGGAGCCGGGACTAGAGGTTCCGGGGAGCTGTTTTTT.

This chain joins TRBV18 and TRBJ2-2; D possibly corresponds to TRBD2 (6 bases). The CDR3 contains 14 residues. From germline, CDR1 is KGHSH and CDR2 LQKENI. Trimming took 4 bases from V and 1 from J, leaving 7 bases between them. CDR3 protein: CASSLGGNTGELFF. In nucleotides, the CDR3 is TGTGCCAGCTCACTCGGGGGGAACACCGGGGAGCTGTTTTTT.

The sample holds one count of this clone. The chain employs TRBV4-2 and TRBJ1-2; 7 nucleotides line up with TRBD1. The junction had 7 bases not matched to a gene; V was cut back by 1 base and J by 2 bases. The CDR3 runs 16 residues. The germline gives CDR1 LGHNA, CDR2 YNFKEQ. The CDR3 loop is CASSQVPAGGNYGYTF. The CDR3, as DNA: TGTGCCAGCAGCCAAGTTCCGGCAGGGGGAAACTATGGCTACACCTTC.

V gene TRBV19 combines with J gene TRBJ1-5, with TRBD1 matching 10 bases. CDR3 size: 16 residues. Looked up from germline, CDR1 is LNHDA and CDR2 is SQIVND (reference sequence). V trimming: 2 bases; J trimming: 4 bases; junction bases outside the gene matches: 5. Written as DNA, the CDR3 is TGTGCCAGTAGTATACGGGACAGGGGTGCGAATCAGCCCCAGCATTTT. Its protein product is CASSIRDRGANQPQHF.

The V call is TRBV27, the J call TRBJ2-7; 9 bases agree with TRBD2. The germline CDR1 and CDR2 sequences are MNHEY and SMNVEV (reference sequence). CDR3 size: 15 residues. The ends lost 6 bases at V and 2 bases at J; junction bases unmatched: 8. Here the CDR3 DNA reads TGTGCCAGCAGCCCACTAGCGGGTTCCGCCTACGAGCAGTACTTC. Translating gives CASSPLAGSAYEQYF.

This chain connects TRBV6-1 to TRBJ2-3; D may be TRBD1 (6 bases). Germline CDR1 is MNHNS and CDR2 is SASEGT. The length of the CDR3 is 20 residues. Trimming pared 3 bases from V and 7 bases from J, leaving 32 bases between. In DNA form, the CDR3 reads TGTGCCAGCAGTGATTCGATGGAGGCCCCCCTAGTAAGCGACAGGTATACGCAGTATTTT. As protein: CASSDSMEAPLVSDRYTQYF.

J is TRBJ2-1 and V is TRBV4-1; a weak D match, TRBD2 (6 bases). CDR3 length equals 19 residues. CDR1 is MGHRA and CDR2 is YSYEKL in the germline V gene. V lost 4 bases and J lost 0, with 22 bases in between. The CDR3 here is CASSPRMAGPKSSYNEQFF. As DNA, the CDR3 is TGCGCCAGCAGCCCCCGTATGGCGGGACCTAAAAGCTCCTACAATGAGCAGTTCTTC.

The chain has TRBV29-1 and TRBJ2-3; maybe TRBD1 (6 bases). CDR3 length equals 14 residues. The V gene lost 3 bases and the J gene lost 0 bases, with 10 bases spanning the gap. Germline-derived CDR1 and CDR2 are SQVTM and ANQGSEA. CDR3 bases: TGCAGCGTTGAGTACAGGGTGAGCACAGATACGCAGTATTTT. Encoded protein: CSVEYRVSTDTQYF.

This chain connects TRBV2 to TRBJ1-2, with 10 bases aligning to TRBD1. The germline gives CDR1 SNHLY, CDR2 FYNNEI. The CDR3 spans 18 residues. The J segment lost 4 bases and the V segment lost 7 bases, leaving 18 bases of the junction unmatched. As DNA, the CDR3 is TGTGCCAGCATTTCATGGAAGGGACAGGGGAACCTGCCCTATGGCTACACCTTC. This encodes CASISWKGQGNLPYGYTF.

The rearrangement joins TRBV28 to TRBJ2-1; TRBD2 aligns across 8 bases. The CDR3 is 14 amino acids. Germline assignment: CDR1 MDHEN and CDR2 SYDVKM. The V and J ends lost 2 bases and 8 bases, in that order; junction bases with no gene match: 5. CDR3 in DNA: TGTGCCAGCAGTTTACAGCGGGAGTCCGATGAGCAGTTCTTC. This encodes CASSLQRESDEQFF.

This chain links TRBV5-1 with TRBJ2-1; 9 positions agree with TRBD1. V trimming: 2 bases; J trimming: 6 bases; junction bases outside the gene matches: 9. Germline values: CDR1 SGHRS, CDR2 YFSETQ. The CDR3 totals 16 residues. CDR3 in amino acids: CASSLSGTGSSNEQFF. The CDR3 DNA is TGCGCCAGCAGCTTATCCGGGACAGGGTCGAGCAATGAGCAGTTCTTC.

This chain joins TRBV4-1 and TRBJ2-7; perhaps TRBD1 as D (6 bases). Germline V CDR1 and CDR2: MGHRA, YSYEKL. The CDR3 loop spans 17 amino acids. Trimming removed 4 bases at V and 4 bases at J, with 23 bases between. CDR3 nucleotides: TGCGCCAGCAGCCCAGTCAGGGGCAGGCTAGCAGCTTACGAGCAGTACTTC. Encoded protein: CASSPVRGRLAAYEQYF.

CDR3: CASSDSSGSHNEQFF. CDR3 bases: TGTGCCAGCAGTGACTCGAGCGGGAGTCACAATGAGCAGTTCTTC. The chain recombines TRBV6-4 with TRBJ2-1; 8 positions agree with TRBD2. CDR3 length: 15 amino acids. With V trimmed by 0 bases and J by 5 bases, 3 bases remained unmatched. CDR1 and CDR2 (germline): MRHNA, SNTAGT.